The rows below give T cell receptor beta chains drawn from one sample of a study of regulatory T cells in long-lasting Graves disease. TCRdb recomputed calls from the multiplex PCR reads with MiXCR, one row per CDR3 protein. The sample has roughly 400,000 distinct CDR3 sequences, over 15% seen once. This sample was also put to use in a study of T cells in Graves' hyperthyroidism and ophthalmopathy.

Material: peripheral blood mononuclear cells (PBMCs), obtained at new diagnosis, from a patient treated with antithyroid drugs. These receptor sequences come from a woman under 30 with Graves disease. CDR3s include the opening cysteine and the closing phenylalanine or tryptophan. The order of the fields is CDR3 length, J gene, V gene, D gene, clone size, CDR3 DNA, CDR3 protein. A D gene is named only where the DNA matches it firmly. Clone size is stated in some rows and not others, as once, few, many or a class when expanded.

CDR3 length: 15
J gene: TRBJ2-1
V gene: TRBV7-7
D gene: .
clone size: few
CDR3 DNA: TGTGCTAGCAGCTTAGATGGGGAGGTTTGGAATGAGCAGTTCTTC
CDR3 protein: CASSLDGEVWNEQFF

CDR3 length: 17
J gene: TRBJ2-3
V gene: TRBV7-6
D gene: TRBD1
clone size: few
CDR3 DNA: TGTGCCAGCAGCTTCGTCACAGGGGACCCTAGCACAGATACGCAGTATTTT
CDR3 protein: CASSFVTGDPSTDTQYF

CDR3 length: 15
J gene: TRBJ2-1
V gene: TRBV9
D gene: .
clone size: few
CDR3 DNA: TGTGCCAGCAGCGTAGGTGTGCCGATGGGCACTGAGCAGTTCTTC
CDR3 protein: CASSVGVPMGTEQFF

CDR3 length: 16
J gene: TRBJ1-1
V gene: TRBV6-5
D gene: .
clone size: .
CDR3 DNA: TGTGCCAGCAGTTACCCCGAAGGGGGGATGAACACTGAAGCTTTCTTT
CDR3 protein: CASSYPEGGMNTEAFF

CDR3 length: 15
J gene: TRBJ2-3
V gene: TRBV12-3/TRBV12-4
D gene: TRBD2
clone size: many
CDR3 DNA: TGTGCCAGCAGTTTACTAGCGGCAATGACAGATACGCAGTATTTT
CDR3 protein: CASSLLAAMTDTQYF

CDR3 length: 12
J gene: TRBJ2-1
V gene: TRBV28
D gene: .
clone size: .
CDR3 DNA: TGTGCCAGCACTTTCAGTAGGGGCGAGCAGTTCTTC
CDR3 protein: CASTFSRGEQFF

CDR3 length: 16
J gene: TRBJ2-5
V gene: TRBV28
D gene: TRBD1
clone size: few
CDR3 DNA: TGTGCCAGCAGTTCGACAGGGGCCTTCTTACGACGGACCCAGTACTTC
CDR3 protein: CASSSTGAFLRRTQYF

CDR3 length: 11
J gene: TRBJ1-1
V gene: TRBV6-1
D gene: .
clone size: many
CDR3 DNA: TGTGCCAGCATCCAGAACACTGAAGCTTTCTTT
CDR3 protein: CASIQNTEAFF

CDR3 length: 18
J gene: TRBJ2-7
V gene: TRBV10-2
D gene: TRBD2
clone size: many
CDR3 DNA: TGCGCCAGCAGCGATCATACTACAAGCGGGAGGCACCCGGGGGAGCAGTACTTC
CDR3 protein: CASSDHTTSGRHPGEQYF

CDR3 length: 13
J gene: TRBJ1-2
V gene: TRBV10-3
D gene: .
clone size: many
CDR3 DNA: TGTGCCATCAGTGTGGACAGCAACTATGGCTACACCTTC
CDR3 protein: CAISVDSNYGYTF

CDR3 length: 14
J gene: TRBJ1-1
V gene: TRBV3-1
D gene: .
clone size: many
CDR3 DNA: TGTGCCAGCAGCCACCTTTTAGGGGGGACTGAAGCTTTCTTT
CDR3 protein: CASSHLLGGTEAFF

CDR3 length: 12
J gene: TRBJ2-5
V gene: TRBV15
D gene: .
clone size: .
CDR3 DNA: TGTGCCACCAGCAGTTTGCGGGAGACCCAGTACTTC
CDR3 protein: CATSSLRETQYF